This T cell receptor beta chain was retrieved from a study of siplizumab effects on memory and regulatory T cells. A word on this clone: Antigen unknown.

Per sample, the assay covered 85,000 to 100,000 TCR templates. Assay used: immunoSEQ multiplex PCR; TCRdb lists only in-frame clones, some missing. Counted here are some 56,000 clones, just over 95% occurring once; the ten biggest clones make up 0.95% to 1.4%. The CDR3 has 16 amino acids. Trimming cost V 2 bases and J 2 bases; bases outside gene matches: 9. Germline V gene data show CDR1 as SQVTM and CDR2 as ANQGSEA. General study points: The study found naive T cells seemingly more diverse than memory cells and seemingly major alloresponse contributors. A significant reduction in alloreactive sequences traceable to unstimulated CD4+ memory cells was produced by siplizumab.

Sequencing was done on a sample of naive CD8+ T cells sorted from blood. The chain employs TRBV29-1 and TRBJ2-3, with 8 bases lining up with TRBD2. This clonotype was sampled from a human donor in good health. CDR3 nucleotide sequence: TGCAGCGTTGAAATCGGGGGCGGGAGGTTCACAGATACGCAGTATTTT. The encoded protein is CSVEIGGGRFTDTQYF.